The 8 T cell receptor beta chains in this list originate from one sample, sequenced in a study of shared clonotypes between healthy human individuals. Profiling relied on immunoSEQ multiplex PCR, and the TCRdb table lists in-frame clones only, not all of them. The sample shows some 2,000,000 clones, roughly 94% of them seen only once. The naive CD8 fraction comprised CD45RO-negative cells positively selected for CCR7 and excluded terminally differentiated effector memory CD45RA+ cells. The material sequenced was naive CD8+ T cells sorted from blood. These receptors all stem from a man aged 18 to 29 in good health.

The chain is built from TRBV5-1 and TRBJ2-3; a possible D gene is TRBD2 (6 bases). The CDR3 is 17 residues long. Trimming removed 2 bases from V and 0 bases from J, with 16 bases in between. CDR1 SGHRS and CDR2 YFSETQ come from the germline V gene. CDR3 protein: CASSFSHGGVSTDTQYF. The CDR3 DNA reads TGCGCCAGCAGCTTCTCCCATGGAGGGGTTAGCACAGATACGCAGTATTTT.

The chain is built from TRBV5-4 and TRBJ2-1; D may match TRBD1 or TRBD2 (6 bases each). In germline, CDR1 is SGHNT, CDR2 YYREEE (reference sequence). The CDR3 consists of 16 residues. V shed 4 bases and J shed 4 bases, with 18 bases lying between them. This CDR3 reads CASSTLVGGRYNEQFF. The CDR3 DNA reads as TGTGCCAGCAGCACTCTAGTCGGGGGCCGTTACAATGAGCAGTTCTTC.

The CDR3 DNA follows: TGTGCCAGCAGTGACTCTAGGGCTTCTGAAGCTTTCTTT. It yields the protein CASSDSRASEAFF. The chain carries TRBV6-4 and TRBJ1-1; D unresolved. V was clipped by 0 bases and J by 6 bases, with 8 bases between them. The CDR3 covers 13 residues. Germline assignment: CDR1 MRHNA and CDR2 SNTAGT.

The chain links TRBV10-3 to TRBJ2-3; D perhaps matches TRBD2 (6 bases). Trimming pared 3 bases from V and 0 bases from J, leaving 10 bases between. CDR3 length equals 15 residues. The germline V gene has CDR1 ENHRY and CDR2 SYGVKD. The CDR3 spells CAISDSGMSTDTQYF. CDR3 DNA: TGTGCCATCAGTGATAGCGGCATGAGCACAGATACGCAGTATTTT.

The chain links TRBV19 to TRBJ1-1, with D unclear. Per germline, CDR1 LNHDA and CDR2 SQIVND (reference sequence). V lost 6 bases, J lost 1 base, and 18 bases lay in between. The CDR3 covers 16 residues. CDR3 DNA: TGTGCCAGTAGGTCCGGGGTATTCGAAGCGAACACTGAAGCTTTCTTT. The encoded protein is CASRSGVFEANTEAFF.

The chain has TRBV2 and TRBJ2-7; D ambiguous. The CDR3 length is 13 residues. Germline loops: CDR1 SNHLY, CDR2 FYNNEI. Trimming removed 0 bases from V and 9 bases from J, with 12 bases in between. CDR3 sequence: CASSEAQQTGQYF. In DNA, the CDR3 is TGTGCCAGCAGTGAAGCTCAACAAACCGGGCAGTACTTC.

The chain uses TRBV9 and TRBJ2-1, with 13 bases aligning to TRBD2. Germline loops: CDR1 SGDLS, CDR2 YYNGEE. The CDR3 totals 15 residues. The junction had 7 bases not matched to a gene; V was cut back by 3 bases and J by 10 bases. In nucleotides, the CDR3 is TGTGCCAGCAGCGAACTAGCGGGAGGGCCTGGAGAGCAGTTCTTC. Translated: CASSELAGGPGEQFF.

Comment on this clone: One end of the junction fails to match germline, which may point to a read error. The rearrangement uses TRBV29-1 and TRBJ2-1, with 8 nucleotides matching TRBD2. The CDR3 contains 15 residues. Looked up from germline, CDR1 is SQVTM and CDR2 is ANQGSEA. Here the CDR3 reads CSVEGSGKFWYEQFF. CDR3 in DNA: TGCAGCGTGGAAGGTAGCGGGAAGTTCTGGTATGAGCAGTTCTTC.